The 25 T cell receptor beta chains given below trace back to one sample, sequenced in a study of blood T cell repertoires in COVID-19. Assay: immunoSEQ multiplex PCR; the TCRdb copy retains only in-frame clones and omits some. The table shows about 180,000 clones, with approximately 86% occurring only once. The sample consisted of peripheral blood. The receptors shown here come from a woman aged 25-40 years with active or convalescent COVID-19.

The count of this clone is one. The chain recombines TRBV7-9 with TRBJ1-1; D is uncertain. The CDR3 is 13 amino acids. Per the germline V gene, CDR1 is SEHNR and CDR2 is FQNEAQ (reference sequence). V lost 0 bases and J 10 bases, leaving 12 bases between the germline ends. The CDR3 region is CASSLAGVGAAFF. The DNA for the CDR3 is TGTGCCAGCAGCTTAGCGGGTGTGGGCGCAGCTTTCTTT.

The CDR3: CASRLETGVGNYGYTF. CDR3 nucleotides: TGTGCCAGCAGATTAGAGACAGGGGTGGGTAACTATGGCTACACCTTC. The chain is built from TRBV6-4 and TRBJ1-2, with 8 bases identical to TRBD1. The germline CDR1 and CDR2 sequences are MRHNA and SNTAGT. CDR3 length: 16 amino acids. The V and J ends lost 6 bases and 1 base, in that order; junction bases with no gene match: 10.

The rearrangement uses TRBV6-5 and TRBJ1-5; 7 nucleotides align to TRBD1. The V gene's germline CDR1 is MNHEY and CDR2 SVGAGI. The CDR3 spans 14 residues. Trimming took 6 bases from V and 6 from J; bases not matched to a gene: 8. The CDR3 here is CASSNNRGGQPQHF. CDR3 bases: TGTGCCAGCAGCAATAACAGGGGAGGTCAGCCCCAGCATTTT.

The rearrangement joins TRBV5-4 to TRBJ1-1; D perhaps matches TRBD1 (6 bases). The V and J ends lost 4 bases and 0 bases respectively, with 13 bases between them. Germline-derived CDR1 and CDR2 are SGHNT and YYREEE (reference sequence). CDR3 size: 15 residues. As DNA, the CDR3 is TGTGCCAGCAGCGGAGGACAGACTCTGAACACTGAAGCTTTCTTT. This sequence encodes CASSGGQTLNTEAFF.

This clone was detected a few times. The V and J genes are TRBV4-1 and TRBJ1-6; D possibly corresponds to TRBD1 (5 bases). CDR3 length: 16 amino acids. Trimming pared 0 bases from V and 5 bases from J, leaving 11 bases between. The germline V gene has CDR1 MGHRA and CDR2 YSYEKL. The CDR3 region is CASSQEWQGNNSPLHF. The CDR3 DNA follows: TGCGCCAGCAGCCAAGAATGGCAGGGCAATAATTCACCCCTCCACTTT.

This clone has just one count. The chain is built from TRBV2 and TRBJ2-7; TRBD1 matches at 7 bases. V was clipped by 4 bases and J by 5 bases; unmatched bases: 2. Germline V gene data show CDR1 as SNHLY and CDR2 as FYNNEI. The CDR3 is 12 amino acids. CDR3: CASSGQGHEQYF. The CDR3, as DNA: TGTGCCAGCAGTGGACAGGGCCACGAGCAGTACTTC.

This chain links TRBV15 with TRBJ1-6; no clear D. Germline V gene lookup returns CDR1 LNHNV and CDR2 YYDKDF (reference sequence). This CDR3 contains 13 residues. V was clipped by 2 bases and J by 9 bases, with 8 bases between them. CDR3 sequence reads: CATSRSSSSPLHF. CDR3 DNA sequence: TGTGCCACCAGCAGATCTTCCAGTTCACCCCTCCACTTT. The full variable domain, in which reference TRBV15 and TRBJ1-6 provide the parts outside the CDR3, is DAMVIQNPRYQVTQFGKPVTLSCSQTLNHNVMYWYQQKSSQAPKLLFHYYDKDFNNEADTPDNFQSRRPNTSFCFLDIRSPGLGDTAMYLCATSRSSSSPLHFGNGTRLTVT.

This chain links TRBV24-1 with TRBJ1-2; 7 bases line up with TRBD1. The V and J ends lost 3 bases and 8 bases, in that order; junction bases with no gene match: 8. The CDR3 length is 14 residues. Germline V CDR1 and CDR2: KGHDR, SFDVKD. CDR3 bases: TGTGCCACCAGTGATCCGGACAGGCTTGGGGGCTACACCTTC. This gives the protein CATSDPDRLGGYTF.

CDR3 nucleotide sequence: TGTGCCAGCAGCTCCGGGACAGGGGGAAAAGCTTTCTTT. Translating gives CASSSGTGGKAFF. The chain combines TRBV5-6 with TRBJ1-1; 11 positions agree with TRBD1. Trimming took 3 bases from V and 9 from J; bases not matched to a gene: 4. Germline V gene data show CDR1 as SGHDT and CDR2 as YYEEEE. The CDR3 contains 13 residues.

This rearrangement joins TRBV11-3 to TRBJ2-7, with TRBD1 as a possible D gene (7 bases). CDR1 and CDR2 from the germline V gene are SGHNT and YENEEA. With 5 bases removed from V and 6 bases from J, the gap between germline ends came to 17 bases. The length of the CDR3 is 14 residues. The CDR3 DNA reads TGTGCCAGCAGCAGATCCAGACAGGGAGGCGAGCAGTACTTC. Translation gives CASSRSRQGGEQYF.

CDR3 sequence (DNA): TGTGCCAGCAGCGCGGACAGCAGTAATGAAAAACTGTTTTTT. Amino acid sequence: CASSADSSNEKLFF. This rearrangement joins TRBV5-8 to TRBJ1-4; a weak D match, TRBD1 (6 bases). Germline assignment: CDR1 SGHTS and CDR2 YDEGEE. Trimming took off 4 bases at V and 4 bases at J, with 11 bases between the two ends. The CDR3 runs to 14 residues. Full variable domain (rest looked up from reference TRBV5-8 and TRBJ1-4): EAGVTQSPTHLIKTRGQQATLRCSPISGHTSVYWYQQALGLGLQFLLWYDEGEERNRGNFPPRFSGRQFPNYSSELNVNALELEDSALYLCASSADSSNEKLFFGSGTQLSVL.

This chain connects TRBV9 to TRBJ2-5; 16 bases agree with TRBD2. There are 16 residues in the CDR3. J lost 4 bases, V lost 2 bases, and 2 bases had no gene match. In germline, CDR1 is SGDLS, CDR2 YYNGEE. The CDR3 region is CASSVGTSGGVETQYF. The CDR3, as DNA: TGTGCCAGCAGCGTCGGGACTAGCGGGGGGGTAGAGACCCAGTACTTC.

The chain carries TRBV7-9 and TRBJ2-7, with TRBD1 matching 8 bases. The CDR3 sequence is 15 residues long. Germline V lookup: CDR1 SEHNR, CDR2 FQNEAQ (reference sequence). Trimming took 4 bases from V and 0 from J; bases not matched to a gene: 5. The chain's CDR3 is CASSWGQVRSYEQYF. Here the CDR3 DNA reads TGTGCCAGCAGCTGGGGACAGGTTCGCTCCTACGAGCAGTACTTC.

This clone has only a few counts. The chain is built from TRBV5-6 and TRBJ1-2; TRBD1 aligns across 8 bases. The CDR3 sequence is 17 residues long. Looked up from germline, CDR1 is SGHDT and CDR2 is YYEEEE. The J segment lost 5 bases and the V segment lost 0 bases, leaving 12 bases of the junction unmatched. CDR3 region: CASSLGGRGRKGYGYTF. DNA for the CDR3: TGTGCCAGCAGCTTGGGCGGCAGGGGGCGCAAAGGTTATGGCTACACCTTC.

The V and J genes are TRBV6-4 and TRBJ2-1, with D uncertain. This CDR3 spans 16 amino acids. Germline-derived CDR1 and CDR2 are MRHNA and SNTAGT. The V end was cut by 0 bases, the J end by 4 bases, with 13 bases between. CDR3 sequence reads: CASSDSAQSPYNEQFF. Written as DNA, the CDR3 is TGTGCCAGCAGTGACTCGGCCCAATCCCCATACAATGAGCAGTTCTTC.

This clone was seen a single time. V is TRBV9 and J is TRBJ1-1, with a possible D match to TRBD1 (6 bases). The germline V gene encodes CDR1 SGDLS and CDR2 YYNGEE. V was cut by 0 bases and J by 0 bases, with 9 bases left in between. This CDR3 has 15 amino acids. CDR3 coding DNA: TGTGCCAGCAGCGTAGCTGGGGGCGTGAACACTGAAGCTTTCTTT. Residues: CASSVAGGVNTEAFF.

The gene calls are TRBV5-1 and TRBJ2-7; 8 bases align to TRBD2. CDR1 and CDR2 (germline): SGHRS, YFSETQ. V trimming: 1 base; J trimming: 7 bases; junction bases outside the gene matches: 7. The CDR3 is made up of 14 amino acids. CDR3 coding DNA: TGCGCCAGCAGCTTGCCGGGGGGGACCTGGGAGCAGTACTTC. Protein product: CASSLPGGTWEQYF.

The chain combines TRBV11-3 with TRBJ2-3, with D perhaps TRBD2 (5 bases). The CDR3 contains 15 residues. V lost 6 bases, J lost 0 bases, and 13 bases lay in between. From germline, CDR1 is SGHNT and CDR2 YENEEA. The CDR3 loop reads CASSVSGTSTDTQYF. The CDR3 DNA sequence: TGTGCCAGCAGTGTAAGCGGTACTAGCACAGATACGCAGTATTTT.

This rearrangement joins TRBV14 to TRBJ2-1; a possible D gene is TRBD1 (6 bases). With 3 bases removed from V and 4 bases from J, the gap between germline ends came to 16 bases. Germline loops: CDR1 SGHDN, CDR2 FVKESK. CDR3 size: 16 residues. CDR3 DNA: TGTGCCAGCAGCCATCGGACAGCCGAGCCTTACAATGAGCAGTTCTTC. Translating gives CASSHRTAEPYNEQFF.

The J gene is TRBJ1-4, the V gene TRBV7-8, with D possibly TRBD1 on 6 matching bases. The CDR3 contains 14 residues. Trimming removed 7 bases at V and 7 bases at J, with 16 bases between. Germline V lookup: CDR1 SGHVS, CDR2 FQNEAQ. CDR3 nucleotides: TGTGCCAGCACCCAAGGGGGAGTGGGTGAAAAACTGTTTTTT. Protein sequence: CASTQGGVGEKLFF.

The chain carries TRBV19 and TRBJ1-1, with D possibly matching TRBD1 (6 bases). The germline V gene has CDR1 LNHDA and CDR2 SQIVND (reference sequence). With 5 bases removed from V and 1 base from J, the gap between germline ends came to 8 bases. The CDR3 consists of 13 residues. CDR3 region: CASSGQTNTEAFF. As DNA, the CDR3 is TGTGCCAGTAGTGGACAGACGAACACTGAAGCTTTCTTT.

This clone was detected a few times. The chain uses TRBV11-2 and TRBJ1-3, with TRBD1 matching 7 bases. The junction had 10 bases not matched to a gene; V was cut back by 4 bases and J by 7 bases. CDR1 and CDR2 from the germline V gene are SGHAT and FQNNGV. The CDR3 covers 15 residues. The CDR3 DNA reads TGTGCCAGCAGCTCGACGGAAACAGGGGCGAACACCATATATTTT. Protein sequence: CASSSTETGANTIYF.

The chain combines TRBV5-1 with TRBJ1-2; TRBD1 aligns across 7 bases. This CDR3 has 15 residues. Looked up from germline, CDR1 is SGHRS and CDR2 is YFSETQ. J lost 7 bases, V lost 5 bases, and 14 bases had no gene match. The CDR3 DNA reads TGCGCCAGCAGGGGTAGACAGGGCCCTTTAGGTGGCTACACCTTC. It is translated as CASRGRQGPLGGYTF.

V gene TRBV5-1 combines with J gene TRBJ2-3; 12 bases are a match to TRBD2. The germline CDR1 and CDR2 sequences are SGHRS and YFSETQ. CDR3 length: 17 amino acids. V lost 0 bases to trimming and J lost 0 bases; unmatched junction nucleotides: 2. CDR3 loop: CASSLGLAGASTDTQYF. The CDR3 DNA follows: TGCGCCAGCAGCTTGGGACTAGCGGGAGCTAGCACAGATACGCAGTATTTT.

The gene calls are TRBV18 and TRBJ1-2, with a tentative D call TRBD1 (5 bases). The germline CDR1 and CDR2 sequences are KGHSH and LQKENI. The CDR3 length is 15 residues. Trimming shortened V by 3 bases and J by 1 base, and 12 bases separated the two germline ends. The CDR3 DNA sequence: TGTGCCAGCTCACCTCGGAACAGGCTTAACTATGGCTACACCTTC. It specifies CASSPRNRLNYGYTF.